The 31 T cell receptor beta chains below all came from one sample that was sequenced in a study of beta chain features in type 1 diabetes. General observations from the study: Significant though moderate, a shortening of TCRB CDR3s appeared in all four CD4+ subsets of Type 1 diabetes patients.

Every isolated RNA sample was fully reverse transcribed, so sequencing captured expressed TCRB transcripts. The data were produced by immunoSEQ multiplex PCR, yet TCRdb's version contains in-frame clones alone and is incomplete. The top ten clones hold 0.035% to 0.045% of a sample with 600,000 or so clones, over 12% of them seen once. No antigen has been assigned to these receptors. The material sequenced was naive CD4+ T cells from blood. Receptor source: a man aged 18 to 35 with type 1 diabetes.

This clone has only a few counts. The rearrangement links TRBV18 to TRBJ2-7; D uncertain. V was pared by 2 bases and J by 4 bases, with 12 bases between. This CDR3 contains 14 residues. Germline-derived CDR1 and CDR2 are KGHSH and LQKENI. This CDR3 is CASSPSWALYEQYF. DNA for the CDR3: TGTGCCAGCTCACCAAGTTGGGCCCTATACGAGCAGTACTTC. Full variable domain (remainder filled in from reference TRBV18 and TRBJ2-7): NAGVMQNPRHLVRRRGQEARLRCSPMKGHSHVYWYRQLPEEGLKFMVYLQKENIIDESGMPKERFSAEFPKEGPSILRIQQVVRGDSAAYFCASSPSWALYEQYFGPGTRLTVT.

This clone was found a few times. This chain joins TRBV12-5 and TRBJ1-2; 7 bases align to TRBD1. Germline CDR1 is LGHNT and CDR2 is FRNRAP. The CDR3 contains 14 residues. The ends lost 5 bases at V and 4 bases at J; junction bases unmatched: 7. The DNA for the CDR3 is TGTGCTAGTGGTCCCCGGGACAGCACCTATGGCTACACCTTC. Translating it yields CASGPRDSTYGYTF.

This clone has a handful of counts. The chain couples TRBV7-2 to TRBJ1-1, with D tentatively TRBD1 (6 bases). Germline V lookup: CDR1 SGHTA, CDR2 FQGNSA. The CDR3 has 14 amino acids. V was clipped by 2 bases and J by 6 bases, with 13 bases between them. CDR3 nucleotide sequence: TGTGCCAGCAGCTTAAGGGGGGCAGGCTCTGAAGCTTTCTTT. Translation: CASSLRGAGSEAFF. The whole variable domain, remainder taken from reference TRBV7-2 and TRBJ1-1, is GAGVSQSPSNKVTEKGKDVELRCDPISGHTALYWYRQSLGQGLEFLIYFQGNSAPDKSGLPSDRFSAERTGGSVSTLTIQRTQQEDSAVYLCASSLRGAGSEAFFGQGTRLTVV.

In its sample, this clone was seen a few times. The chain is built from TRBV5-8 and TRBJ1-4; tentatively, D is TRBD1 (5 bases). The germline gives CDR1 SGHTS, CDR2 YDEGEE. This CDR3 is built from 14 residues. With 2 bases removed from V and 3 bases from J, the gap between germline ends came to 8 bases. The CDR3 loop reads CASSLRQSNEKLFF. In DNA, the CDR3 is TGTGCCAGCAGCTTAAGACAGTCTAATGAAAAACTGTTTTTT. Full variable domain (outside the CDR3, taken from reference TRBV5-8 and TRBJ1-4): EAGVTQSPTHLIKTRGQQATLRCSPISGHTSVYWYQQALGLGLQFLLWYDEGEERNRGNFPPRFSGRQFPNYSSELNVNALELEDSALYLCASSLRQSNEKLFFGSGTQLSVL.

This clone appeared a few times. The V gene is TRBV10-1, the J gene TRBJ2-7, with D hard to call. CDR3 length: 13 residues. CDR1 WNHNN and CDR2 SYGVQD come from the germline V gene (reference sequence). Trimming left V 1 base short and J 6 bases short, with 10 bases between. The CDR3 DNA reads TGCGCCAGCAGTGAGTGGAGTCGTGGCGAGCAGTACTTC. Amino acid sequence: CASSEWSRGEQYF.

CDR3 amino acids: CASNIKRNYGYTF. The CDR3 DNA reads as TGTGCCAGCAACATAAAGAGGAACTATGGCTACACCTTC. The chain is built from TRBV13 and TRBJ1-2; no clear D. Germline assignment: CDR1 PRHDT and CDR2 FYEKMQ (reference sequence). The CDR3 totals 13 residues. Trimming shortened V by 7 bases and J by 2 bases, and 11 bases separated the two germline ends.

This clone has more than one count but fewer than ten. The chain links TRBV28 to TRBJ2-7, with TRBD1 identical over 8 bases. V shed 11 bases and J 3 bases; nucleotides not matched to a gene: 3. The CDR3 runs 11 residues. Germline CDR1 and CDR2: MDHEN and SYDVKM. The CDR3 DNA is TGTGCCTGCGGACAGGGCTACGAGCAGTACTTC. It translates to CACGQGYEQYF.

In its sample, this clone was seen a few times. The rearrangement links TRBV28 to TRBJ2-7; D not certain. V gave up 3 bases and J gave up 6 bases, with 12 bases separating them. The CDR3 contains 13 residues. CDR1 is MDHEN, CDR2 SYDVKM, per germline. CDR3 DNA: TGTGCCAGCAGTTTTAAAGGAGCCGGCGAGCAGTACTTC. The encoded protein is CASSFKGAGEQYF. The whole variable domain, filled in from reference TRBV28 and TRBJ2-7, reads DVKVTQSSRYLVKRTGEKVFLECVQDMDHENMFWYRQDPGLGLRLIYFSYDVKMKEKGDIPEGYSVSREKKERFSLILESASTNQTSMYLCASSFKGAGEQYFGPGTRLTVT.

This chain connects TRBV4-1 to TRBJ2-7; 8 positions agree with TRBD1. Per germline, CDR1 MGHRA and CDR2 YSYEKL. With V trimmed by 3 bases and J by 3 bases, 13 bases remained unmatched. The CDR3 consists of 17 residues. The CDR3 is CASSQMGTGQELYEQYF. The CDR3 nucleotides are TGCGCCAGCAGCCAGATGGGGACAGGCCAGGAACTCTACGAGCAGTACTTC.

The V gene is TRBV2, the J gene TRBJ1-6; 10 positions match TRBD1. The CDR3 loop spans 13 amino acids. V dropped 8 bases and J dropped 8; count of bases not matched to a gene: 3. Germline V gives CDR1 SNHLY, CDR2 FYNNEI. Here the CDR3 reads CASGGTGDSPLHF. The CDR3 nucleotides read TGTGCCAGCGGGGGGACAGGGGATTCACCCCTCCACTTT.

CDR3 DNA: TGTGCCTGGAGTGTACGGGCAGGGAGGACCCAGTACTTC. Protein product: CAWSVRAGRTQYF. V usage is TRBV30 and J usage is TRBJ2-5; D might be TRBD1 or TRBD2, each matching 5 bases. This CDR3 has 13 amino acids. The V gene lost 0 bases and the J gene lost 7 bases, with 12 bases spanning the gap. Per germline, CDR1 GTSNPN and CDR2 SVGIG (reference sequence).

Only a few counts were recorded for this clone. This chain connects TRBV18 to TRBJ1-6; 7 nucleotides match TRBD1. Unmatched junction bases numbered 2, after V lost 3 bases and J lost 6 bases. The CDR3 spans 14 residues. Germline V gene data show CDR1 as KGHSH and CDR2 as LQKENI. The CDR3 spells CASSPRDSNSPLHF. In DNA, the CDR3 is TGTGCCAGCTCACCCCGGGACAGTAATTCACCCCTCCACTTT.

The genes are TRBV5-6 and TRBJ2-5; D not resolved. Trimming removed 4 bases at V and 1 base at J, with 8 bases between. Germline CDR1 and CDR2: SGHDT and YYEEEE. The CDR3 has 13 amino acids. Here the CDR3 DNA reads TGTGCCAGCAGCCCGCGGCCCCAAGAGACCCAGTACTTC. Its translation is CASSPRPQETQYF.

The chain uses TRBV4-3 and TRBJ1-3; D is undetermined. In germline, CDR1 is LGHNA, CDR2 YSLEER. V was pared by 0 bases and J by 3 bases, with 3 bases between. CDR3 length: 13 amino acids. CDR3 in amino acids: CASSQEHGNTIYF. The CDR3, as DNA: TGCGCCAGCAGCCAAGAACATGGAAACACCATATATTTT.

This clone turned up a few times. This chain links TRBV7-9 with TRBJ2-7; TRBD2 agrees at 11 bases. The CDR3 totals 18 residues. The V segment lost 0 bases and the J segment 0 bases; nucleotides outside the gene matches: 7. The V gene's germline CDR1 is SEHNR and CDR2 FQNEAQ (reference sequence). The CDR3: CASSLARLTSGSSYEQYF. The DNA for the CDR3 is TGTGCCAGCAGCTTAGCGAGATTAACTAGCGGGAGCTCCTACGAGCAGTACTTC.

This clone came up once. The DNA of the CDR3 is TGCGCCAGCAGCCAACCCCGGGGATTTAGCACAGATACGCAGTATTTT. Translating gives CASSQPRGFSTDTQYF. The chain couples TRBV4-1 to TRBJ2-3; maybe TRBD2 (5 bases). V was trimmed by 2 bases and J by 0 bases, leaving 12 bases between them. CDR3 length equals 16 residues. From germline, CDR1 is MGHRA and CDR2 YSYEKL.

This chain links TRBV6-5 with TRBJ1-5; D gene ambiguous. V was cut by 2 bases and J by 2 bases, with 10 bases left in between. The CDR3 covers 15 residues. In germline, CDR1 is MNHEY, CDR2 SVGAGI. CDR3 bases: TGTGCCAGCAGTTACAAGGAATCGGGCAATCAGCCCCAGCATTTT. Translating gives CASSYKESGNQPQHF.

This clone has just a few counts. The rearrangement links TRBV30 to TRBJ2-2; 11 nucleotides match TRBD2. V shed 2 bases, J shed 0 bases, and the junction held 5 bases outside the gene matches. Germline V gene lookup returns CDR1 GTSNPN and CDR2 SVGIG (reference sequence). The CDR3 covers 17 residues. Here the CDR3 reads CAWSQGTSGANTGELFF. Here the CDR3 DNA reads TGTGCCTGGAGTCAGGGGACTAGCGGAGCGAACACCGGGGAGCTGTTTTTT. The whole variable domain, filled in from reference TRBV30 and TRBJ2-2, reads SQTIHQWPATLVQPVGSPLSLECTVEGTSNPNLYWYRQAAGRGLQLLFYSVGIGQISSEVPQNLSASRPQDRQFILSSKKLLLSDSGFYLCAWSQGTSGANTGELFFGEGSRLTVL.

This clone occurred a few times. This chain joins TRBV18 and TRBJ1-1; maybe TRBD1 (5 bases). Trimming left V 6 bases short and J 5 bases short, with 19 bases between. Germline CDR1 KGHSH, CDR2 LQKENI. This CDR3 spans 15 amino acids. In nucleotides, the CDR3 is TGTGCCAGCTCGTCCTCCGGGGACGGAGGGACTGAAGCTTTCTTT. This codes for CASSSSGDGGTEAFF.

The V gene is TRBV9, the J gene TRBJ1-3, with a possible D match to TRBD1 (5 bases). CDR1 and CDR2 (germline): SGDLS, YYNGEE. The CDR3 loop spans 13 amino acids. V was cut by 4 bases and J by 6 bases, with 11 bases left in between. The CDR3 here is CASSRLTENTIYF. The CDR3 nucleotides read TGTGCCAGCAGCCGCCTGACAGAAAACACCATATATTTT.

The chain employs TRBV19 and TRBJ1-2, with TRBD1 matching 8 bases. The CDR3 length is 15 residues. The V gene's germline CDR1 is LNHDA and CDR2 SQIVND (reference sequence). V shed 4 bases, J shed 6 bases, and the junction held 10 bases outside the gene matches. CDR3 residues: CASSSDRGSINGYTF. CDR3 in DNA: TGTGCCAGTAGTAGCGACAGGGGCTCGATAAATGGCTACACCTTC.

This clone was found a few times. The chain carries TRBV30 and TRBJ1-1; 8 nucleotides match TRBD1. Germline lookup yields CDR1 GTSNPN and CDR2 SVGIG (reference sequence). The CDR3 runs to 12 residues. The J segment lost 9 bases and the V segment lost 4 bases, leaving 7 bases of the junction unmatched. The CDR3 DNA reads TGTGCCTGGACTGGACAGGGTATTAAAGCTTTCTTT. It codes for CAWTGQGIKAFF.

CDR3 DNA: TGTGCCACCAACAATAGGTTATCCGGCGAGCAGTACTTC. The encoded protein is CATNNRLSGEQYF. The chain links TRBV5-6 to TRBJ2-7; D gene ambiguous. CDR1 and CDR2 (germline): SGHDT, YYEEEE. V dropped 9 bases and J dropped 6 bases, with 19 bases sitting between them. This CDR3 is built from 13 residues.

The chain couples TRBV7-2 to TRBJ2-7; D remains unclear. The CDR3 covers 14 residues. Trimming took 5 bases from V and 7 from J, leaving 18 bases between them. Germline CDR1 is SGHTA and CDR2 is FQGNSA. The CDR3 reads CASSTMGLDAEQYF. The CDR3 DNA reads as TGTGCCAGCAGCACAATGGGTTTGGACGCGGAGCAGTACTTC. Complete variable domain (other parts from reference TRBV7-2 and TRBJ2-7): GAGVSQSPSNKVTEKGKDVELRCDPISGHTALYWYRQSLGQGLEFLIYFQGNSAPDKSGLPSDRFSAERTGGSVSTLTIQRTQQEDSAVYLCASSTMGLDAEQYFGPGTRLTVT.

This clone has just a few counts. The rearrangement uses TRBV5-4 and TRBJ2-6; TRBD1 matches 7 bases. The CDR3 runs 16 residues. The ends lost 4 bases at V and 0 bases at J; junction bases unmatched: 4. The germline V gene has CDR1 SGHNT and CDR2 YYREEE (reference sequence). CDR3: CASSTNRGSGANVLTF. The CDR3 DNA reads as TGTGCCAGCAGCACCAACAGGGGCTCTGGGGCCAACGTCCTGACTTTC.

The sample holds a few counts of this clone. In DNA form, the CDR3 reads TGTGCCAGCAGTACTAGTCCTTACTACGAGCAGTACTTC. Its protein is CASSTSPYYEQYF. This chain uses TRBV28 with TRBJ2-7; weak D call: TRBD2 (5 bases). Germline V gene sequence: CDR1 MDHEN, CDR2 SYDVKM. Trimming stripped 5 bases from V and 3 bases from J, with 11 bases between. The CDR3 spans 13 residues.

The chain is built from TRBV6-1 and TRBJ1-1; D remains ambiguous. The V end was cut by 4 bases, the J end by 10 bases, with 16 bases between. The CDR3 sequence is 13 residues long. CDR1 is MNHNS and CDR2 is SASEGT in the germline V gene. The CDR3 region is CASSGPGIQRAFF. CDR3 bases: TGTGCCAGCAGTGGTCCCGGGATCCAAAGAGCTTTCTTT.

The rearrangement uses TRBV6-5 and TRBJ1-2; 7 nucleotides match TRBD1. Germline values: CDR1 MNHEY, CDR2 SVGAGI. V dropped 8 bases and J dropped 4; count of bases not matched to a gene: 4. The CDR3 length is 12 residues. The CDR3 is CASGGQIYGYTF. DNA of the CDR3: TGTGCCAGCGGGGGACAGATCTATGGCTACACCTTC.

The chain links TRBV30 to TRBJ1-6; D may be TRBD1 (5 bases). Germline values: CDR1 GTSNPN, CDR2 SVGIG (reference sequence). The CDR3 is 15 amino acids. Trimming pared 0 bases from V and 7 bases from J, leaving 13 bases between. The CDR3 coding sequence is TGTGCCTGGAGTGTACGGGGGTTAGACAATTCACCCCTCCACTTT. Translated, it gives CAWSVRGLDNSPLHF.

This clone was observed a handful of times. The CDR3 loop is CASAGVSGANVLTF. In DNA, the CDR3 is TGTGCCAGTGCAGGGGTGTCTGGGGCCAACGTCCTGACTTTC. J is TRBJ2-6 and V is TRBV19, with D maybe TRBD1 (6 bases). Looked up from germline, CDR1 is LNHDA and CDR2 is SQIVND (reference sequence). The CDR3 is 14 residues long. V was shortened by 8 bases and J by 1 base, with 9 bases between the two germline ends. Complete variable domain (other parts from reference TRBV19 and TRBJ2-6): DGGITQSPKYLFRKEGQNVTLSCEQNLNHDAMYWYRQDPGQGLRLIYYSQIVNDFQKGDIAEGYSVSREKKESFPLTVTSAQKNPTAFYLCASAGVSGANVLTFGAGSRLTVL.

The J gene is TRBJ2-5, the V gene TRBV11-2; perhaps D is TRBD1 or TRBD2 (5 bases each). This CDR3 contains 13 residues. In germline, CDR1 is SGHAT, CDR2 FQNNGV. The germline V and J ends were trimmed by 5 bases and 1 base, with 8 bases remaining between them. The CDR3, as DNA: TGTGCCAGCAGCCCAGGGACCCAAGAGACCCAGTACTTC. It encodes CASSPGTQETQYF.